Below are 17 T cell receptor beta chains sequenced from a single sample in a study of shared clonotypes between healthy human individuals. TCRdb's copy holds only in-frame clones and misses some; the assay was immunoSEQ multiplex PCR. Of some 510,000 clones in the sample, more than 65% were seen once. Material for sequencing was PBMCs. These receptors were collected from a woman aged 40 to 50 in good health. Some clones in this sample may be carry-over from other donors' samples.

The CDR3 loop reads CASSFEPNTEAFF. CDR3 nucleotides: TGCGCCAGCAGCTTCGAACCGAACACTGAAGCTTTCTTT. This chain uses TRBV5-1 with TRBJ1-1; D remains ambiguous. This CDR3 comprises 13 residues. CDR1 is SGHRS and CDR2 is YFSETQ in the germline V gene. Trimming left V 2 bases short and J 1 base short, with 6 bases between. Drawing the rest from reference TRBV5-1 and TRBJ1-1, the complete variable domain is KAGVTQTPRYLIKTRGQQVTLSCSPISGHRSVSWYQQTPGQGLQFLFEYFSETQRNKGNFPGRFSGRQFSNSRSEMNVSTLELGDSALYLCASSFEPNTEAFFGQGTRLTVV.

The rearrangement uses TRBV21-1 and TRBJ1-1. TRBV21-1 constitutes a pseudogene. The CDR3 runs to 17 residues. In DNA form, the CDR3 reads TGTGCCAGCAGACGGGGGGTAACAGGTAGGCCGAACACTGAAGCTTTCTTT. It specifies CASRRGVTGRPNTEAFF.

This chain links TRBV25-1 with TRBJ1-4, with D possibly being TRBD1 (5 bases). CDR3 length equals 15 residues. Trimming shortened V by 1 base and J by 5 bases, and 11 bases separated the two germline ends. Germline CDR1 is MGHDK and CDR2 is SYGVNS. CDR3 loop: CASSEWGSGNEKLFF. The CDR3 coding sequence is TGTGCCAGCAGTGAATGGGGGTCGGGGAATGAAAAACTGTTTTTT.

The V call is TRBV9, the J call TRBJ1-2, with 12 nucleotides matching TRBD1. The CDR3 totals 16 residues. Germline assignment: CDR1 SGDLS and CDR2 YYNGEE. The V segment lost 0 bases and the J segment 5 bases; nucleotides outside the gene matches: 5. In DNA, the CDR3 is TGTGCCAGCAGCGTAGGGGCGGGACAGGGGGCGTATGGCTACACCTTC. It is translated as CASSVGAGQGAYGYTF.

This clone was seen a single time. This chain joins TRBV30 and TRBJ2-1; weak D call: TRBD1 (6 bases). The CDR3 is made up of 11 amino acids. Trimming took 5 bases from V and 12 from J, leaving 14 bases between them. Germline V lookup: CDR1 GTSNPN, CDR2 SVGIG (reference sequence). Written as DNA, the CDR3 is TGTGCCTGGCATACAGGGTGGGCGCAGTTCTTC. Protein sequence: CAWHTGWAQFF. Looking up the rest from reference TRBV30 and TRBJ2-1 gives the full variable domain: SQTIHQWPATLVQPVGSPLSLECTVEGTSNPNLYWYRQAAGRGLQLLFYSVGIGQISSEVPQNLSASRPQDRQFILSSKKLLLSDSGFYLCAWHTGWAQFFGPGTRLTVL.

J is TRBJ2-3 and V is TRBV5-1; D is possibly TRBD2 (5 bases). The CDR3 has 15 amino acids. The ends were cut back, 5 bases at V and 3 bases at J, with 16 bases in the middle. Germline-derived CDR1 and CDR2 are SGHRS and YFSETQ. The CDR3 here is CASSLTGMDTDTQYF. The CDR3 DNA reads TGCGCCAGCAGTCTAACGGGAATGGATACAGATACGCAGTATTTT.

This rearrangement joins TRBV30 to TRBJ2-3; 7 positions agree with TRBD2. Germline V CDR1 and CDR2: GTSNPN, SVGIG (reference sequence). The V and J ends lost 5 bases and 1 base, in that order; junction bases with no gene match: 3. This CDR3 contains 13 residues. The CDR3 here is CAWQGGGTDTQYF. In nucleotides, the CDR3 is TGTGCCTGGCAGGGAGGGGGCACAGATACGCAGTATTTT.

The V call is TRBV7-3, the J call TRBJ2-3; D possibly corresponds to TRBD2 (6 bases). CDR1 is SGHTA, CDR2 FQGTGA, per germline. Trimming removed 5 bases at V and 2 bases at J, with 14 bases between. The CDR3 consists of 15 residues. The CDR3, as DNA: TGTGCCAGCAGCCGCGGCGGGGCTGTCACAGATACGCAGTATTTT. Its translation: CASSRGGAVTDTQYF.

This chain connects TRBV2 to TRBJ1-1; D not resolved. There are 12 residues in the CDR3. The V end was cut by 4 bases, the J end by 3 bases, with 6 bases between. Germline V lookup: CDR1 SNHLY, CDR2 FYNNEI. Written as DNA, the CDR3 is TGTGCCAGCAGTGGCGAGCACACTGAAGCTTTCTTT. Translation gives CASSGEHTEAFF.

In this sample, this clone turned up many times. CDR3 sequence reads: CASSLDAGGADTQYF. CDR3 in DNA: TGCGCCAGCAGCTTGGATGCCGGAGGCGCAGATACGCAGTATTTT. The chain combines TRBV5-1 with TRBJ2-3; tentatively, D is TRBD2 (5 bases). Germline values: CDR1 SGHRS, CDR2 YFSETQ. Trimming took off 0 bases at V and 4 bases at J, with 12 bases between the two ends. CDR3 length: 15 amino acids.

The chain couples TRBV29-1 to TRBJ2-3; 8 nucleotides align to TRBD2. This CDR3 spans 14 amino acids. Unmatched junction bases numbered 5, after V lost 5 bases and J lost 1 base. CDR1 is SQVTM, CDR2 ANQGSEA, per germline. CDR3: CSVRAGVGTDTQYF. The CDR3 nucleotides read TGCAGCGTTCGAGCGGGAGTAGGCACAGATACGCAGTATTTT.

The genes are TRBV7-9 and TRBJ2-1; 9 nucleotides agree with TRBD2. This CDR3 spans 16 amino acids. CDR1 and CDR2 (germline): SEHNR, FQNEAQ (reference sequence). J lost 9 bases, V lost 1 base, and 10 bases had no gene match. Written as DNA, the CDR3 is TGTGCCAGCAGCTTAGTTAGCGGGAGAGCAGGCACTGAGCAGTTCTTC. Translating it yields CASSLVSGRAGTEQFF.

This clone occurred many times. This chain links TRBV28 with TRBJ2-7; no reliable D call. V lost 3 bases to trimming and J lost 3 bases, with 6 bases between them. This CDR3 is built from 12 residues. Germline CDR1 is MDHEN and CDR2 is SYDVKM. CDR3 DNA sequence: TGTGCCAGCAGTTTTCGTCGCTACGAGCAGTACTTC. Protein: CASSFRRYEQYF.

The rearrangement uses TRBV4-1 and TRBJ1-1; no definite D call. Germline V CDR1 and CDR2: MGHRA, YSYEKL. Trimming removed 6 bases from V and 1 base from J, with 15 bases in between. The CDR3 is 15 residues long. In DNA, the CDR3 is TGCGCCAGCAGTCCCCAAACCTCAGCGAACACTGAAGCTTTCTTT. Its protein is CASSPQTSANTEAFF.

As regards this clone: The sample carries other DNA sequences with the same CDR3. This chain uses TRBV5-4 with TRBJ1-2; D not resolved. Trimming removed 0 bases from V and 8 bases from J, with 11 bases in between. In germline, CDR1 is SGHNT, CDR2 YYREEE (reference sequence). The CDR3 covers 13 residues. CDR3 in amino acids: CASSLAGVGGYTF. The CDR3 DNA sequence: TGTGCCAGCAGCTTGGCTGGGGTCGGGGGCTACACCTTC.

The chain uses TRBV10-3 and TRBJ1-3; D may be TRBD1 (5 bases). Trimming cost V 0 bases and J 1 base, with 13 bases left between them. CDR3 length equals 17 residues. Germline CDR1 is ENHRY and CDR2 is SYGVKD. The CDR3 nucleotides read TGTGCCATCAGTGAGTCCCAAGCAGGGAAGTCTGGAAACACCATATATTTT. It codes for CAISESQAGKSGNTIYF.

The gene calls are TRBV2 and TRBJ1-3, with TRBD1 as a possible D gene (5 bases). V lost 6 bases and J lost 4, with 16 bases in between. Germline CDR1 reads SNHLY; CDR2 reads FYNNEI. This CDR3 has 15 amino acids. CDR3 coding DNA: TGTGCCAGCAGATCGGAAGGGGCGAGCGGAAACACCATATATTTT. It codes for CASRSEGASGNTIYF.